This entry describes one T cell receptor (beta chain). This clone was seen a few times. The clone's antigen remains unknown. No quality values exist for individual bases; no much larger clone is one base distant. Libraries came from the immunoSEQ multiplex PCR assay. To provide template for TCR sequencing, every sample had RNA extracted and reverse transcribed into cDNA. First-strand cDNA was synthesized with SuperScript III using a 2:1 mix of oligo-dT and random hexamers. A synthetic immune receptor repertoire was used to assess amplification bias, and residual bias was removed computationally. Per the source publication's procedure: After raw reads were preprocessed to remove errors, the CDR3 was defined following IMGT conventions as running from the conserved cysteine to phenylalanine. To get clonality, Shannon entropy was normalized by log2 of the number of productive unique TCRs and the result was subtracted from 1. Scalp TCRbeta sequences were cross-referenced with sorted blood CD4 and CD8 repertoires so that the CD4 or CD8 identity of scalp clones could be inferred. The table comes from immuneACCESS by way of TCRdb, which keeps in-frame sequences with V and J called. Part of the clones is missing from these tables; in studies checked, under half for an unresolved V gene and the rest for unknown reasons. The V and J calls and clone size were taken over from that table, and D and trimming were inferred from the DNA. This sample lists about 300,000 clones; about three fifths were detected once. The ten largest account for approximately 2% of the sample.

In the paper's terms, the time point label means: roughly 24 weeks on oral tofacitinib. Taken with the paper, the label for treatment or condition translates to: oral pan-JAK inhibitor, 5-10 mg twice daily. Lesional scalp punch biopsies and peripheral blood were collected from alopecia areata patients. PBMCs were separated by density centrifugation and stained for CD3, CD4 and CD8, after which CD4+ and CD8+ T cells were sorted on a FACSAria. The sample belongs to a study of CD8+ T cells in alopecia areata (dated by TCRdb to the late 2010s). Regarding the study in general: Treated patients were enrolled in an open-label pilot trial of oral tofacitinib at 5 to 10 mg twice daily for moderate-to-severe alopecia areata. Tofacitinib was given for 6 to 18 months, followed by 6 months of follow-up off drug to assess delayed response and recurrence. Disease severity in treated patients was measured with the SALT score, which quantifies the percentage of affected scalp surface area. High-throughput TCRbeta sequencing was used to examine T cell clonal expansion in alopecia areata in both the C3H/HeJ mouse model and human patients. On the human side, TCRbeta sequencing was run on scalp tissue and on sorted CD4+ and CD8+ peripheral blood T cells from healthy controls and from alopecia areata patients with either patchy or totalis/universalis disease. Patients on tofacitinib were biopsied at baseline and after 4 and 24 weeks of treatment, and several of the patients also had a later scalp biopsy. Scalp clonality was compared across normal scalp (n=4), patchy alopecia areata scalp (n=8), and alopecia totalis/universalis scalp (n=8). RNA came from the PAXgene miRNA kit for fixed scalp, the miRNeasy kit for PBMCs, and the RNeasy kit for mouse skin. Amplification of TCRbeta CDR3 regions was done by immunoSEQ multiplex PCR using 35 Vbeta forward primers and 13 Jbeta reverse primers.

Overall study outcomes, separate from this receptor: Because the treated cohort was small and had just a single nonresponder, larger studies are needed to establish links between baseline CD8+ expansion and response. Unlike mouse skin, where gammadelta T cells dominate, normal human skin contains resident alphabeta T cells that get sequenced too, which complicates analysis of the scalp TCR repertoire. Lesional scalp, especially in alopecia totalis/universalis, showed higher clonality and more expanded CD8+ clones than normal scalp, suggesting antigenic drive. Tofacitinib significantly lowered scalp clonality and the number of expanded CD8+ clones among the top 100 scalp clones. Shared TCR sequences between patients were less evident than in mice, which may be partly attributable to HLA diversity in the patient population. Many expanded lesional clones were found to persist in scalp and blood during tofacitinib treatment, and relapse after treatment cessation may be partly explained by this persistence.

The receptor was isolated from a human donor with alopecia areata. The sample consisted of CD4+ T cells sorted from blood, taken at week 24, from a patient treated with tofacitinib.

The CDR3 loop reads CSVGNPGQATYEQYF. The DNA reads TGCAGCGTTGGAAACCCGGGACAGGCCACCTACGAGCAGTACTTC. Recombination connected TRBV29-1 to TRBJ2-7, and 8 bases in between align with TRBD1. Its CDR3 holds 15 amino acids, cysteine through phenylalanine. Kept here is only the CDR3 DNA, which spans 45 bases and is read in frame from base 1. The CDR1 and CDR2 encoded by the germline V gene are SQVTM and ANQGSEA. Germline trimming amounts to 4 bases on V and 2 bases on J, with 10 as the count of junction bases outside the gene matches.